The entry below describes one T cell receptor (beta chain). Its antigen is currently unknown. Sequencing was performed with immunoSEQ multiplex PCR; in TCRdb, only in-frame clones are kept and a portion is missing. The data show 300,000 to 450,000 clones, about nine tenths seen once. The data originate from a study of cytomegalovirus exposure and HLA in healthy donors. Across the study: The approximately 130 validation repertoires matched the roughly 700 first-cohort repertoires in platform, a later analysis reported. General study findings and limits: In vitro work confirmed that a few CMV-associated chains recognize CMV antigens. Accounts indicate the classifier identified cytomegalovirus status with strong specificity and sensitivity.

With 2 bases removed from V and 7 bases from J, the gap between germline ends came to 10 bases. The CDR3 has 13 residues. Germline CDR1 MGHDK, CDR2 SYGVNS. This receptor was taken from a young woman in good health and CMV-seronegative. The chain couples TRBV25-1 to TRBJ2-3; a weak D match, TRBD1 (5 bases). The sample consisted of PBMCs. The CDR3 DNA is TGTGCCAGCAGTGAACGCAGGGATTATACGCAGTATTTT. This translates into CASSERRDYTQYF.